This T cell receptor (beta chain) derives from a study of cytomegalovirus exposure and HLA in healthy donors. Study-wide context: HLA-typed donors were the source of about 85 million unique TCRs held in an early data release.

Amplification used 60 Vbeta primers and 13 Jbeta primers. Data came from immunoSEQ multiplex PCR; TCRdb stores just in-frame clones and leaves some out. The repertoire includes about 200,000 clones, around 73% of them detected once, and over 3.5% sits in the top ten. Comments on this clone: Its antigen is unknown.

Trimming stripped 1 base from V and 5 bases from J, with 21 bases between. The germline V gene encodes CDR1 SGHNT and CDR2 YYREEE (reference sequence). This CDR3 is built from 18 residues. General study findings and limits: The later analysis indicated that the majority of CMV-associated TCR beta chains appeared HLA-restricted. A later analysis linked a missense variant in DCLRE1C to the trimming of TCR beta V and J genes.

The TCR was taken from a male donor in good health and CMV-seronegative. The chain has TRBV5-4 and TRBJ2-2; D might be TRBD1 (7 bases). Sample: PBMCs. CDR3: CASSLLSGGGRWTGELFF. The CDR3 nucleotides read TGTGCCAGCAGCTTGTTAAGTGGAGGGGGCCGGTGGACCGGGGAGCTGTTTTTT.